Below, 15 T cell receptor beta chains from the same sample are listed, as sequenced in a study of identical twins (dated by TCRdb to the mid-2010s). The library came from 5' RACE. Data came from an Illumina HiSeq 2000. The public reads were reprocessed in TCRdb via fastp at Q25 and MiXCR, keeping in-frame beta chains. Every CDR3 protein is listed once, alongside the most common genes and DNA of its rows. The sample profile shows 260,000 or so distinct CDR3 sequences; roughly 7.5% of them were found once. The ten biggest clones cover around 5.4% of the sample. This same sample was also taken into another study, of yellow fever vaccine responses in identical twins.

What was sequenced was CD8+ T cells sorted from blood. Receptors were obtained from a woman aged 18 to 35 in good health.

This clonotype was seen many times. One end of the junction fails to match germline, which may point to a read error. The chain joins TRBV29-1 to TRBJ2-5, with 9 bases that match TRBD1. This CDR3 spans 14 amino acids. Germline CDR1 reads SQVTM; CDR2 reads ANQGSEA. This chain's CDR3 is CSIDRGQGQETQYF. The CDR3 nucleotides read TGCAGCATTGATCGGGGACAGGGCCAAGAGACCCAGTACTTC.

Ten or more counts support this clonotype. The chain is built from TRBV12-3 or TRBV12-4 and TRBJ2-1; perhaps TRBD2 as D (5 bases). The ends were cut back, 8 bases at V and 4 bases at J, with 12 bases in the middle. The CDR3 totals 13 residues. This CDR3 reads CASVRERYNEQFF. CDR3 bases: TGTGCCAGCGTAAGGGAGCGATACAATGAGCAGTTCTTC.

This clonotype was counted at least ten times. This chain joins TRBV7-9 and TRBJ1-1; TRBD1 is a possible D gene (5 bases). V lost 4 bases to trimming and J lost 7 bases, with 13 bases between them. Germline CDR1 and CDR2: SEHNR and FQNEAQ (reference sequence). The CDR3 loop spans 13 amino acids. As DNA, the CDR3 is TGTGCCAGCAGCTCGGCCGGGGGAGGTGAAGCTTTCTTT. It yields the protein CASSSAGGGEAFF.

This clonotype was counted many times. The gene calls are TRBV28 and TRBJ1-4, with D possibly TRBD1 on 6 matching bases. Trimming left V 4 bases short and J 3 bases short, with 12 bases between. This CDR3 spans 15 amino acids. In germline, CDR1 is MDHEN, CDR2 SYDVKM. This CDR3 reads CASSSTGFANEKLFF. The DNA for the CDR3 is TGTGCCAGCAGTTCAACAGGGTTTGCTAATGAAAAACTGTTTTTT.

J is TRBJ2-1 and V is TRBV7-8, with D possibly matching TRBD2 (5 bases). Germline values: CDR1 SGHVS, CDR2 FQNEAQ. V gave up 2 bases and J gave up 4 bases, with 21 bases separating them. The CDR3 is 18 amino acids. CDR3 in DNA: TGTGCCAGCAGCTTACCAACCAAAGCGGTTGTTCTTTACAATGAGCAGTTCTTC. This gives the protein CASSLPTKAVVLYNEQFF.

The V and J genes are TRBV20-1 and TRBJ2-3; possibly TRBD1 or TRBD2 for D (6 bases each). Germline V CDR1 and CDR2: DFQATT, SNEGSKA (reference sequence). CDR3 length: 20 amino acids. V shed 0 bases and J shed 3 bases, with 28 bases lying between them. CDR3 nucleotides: TGCAGTGCTAGAGATACTTGGGGGGCCGCAGGTGGGGCGGGAACAGATACGCAGTATTTT. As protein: CSARDTWGAAGGAGTDTQYF.

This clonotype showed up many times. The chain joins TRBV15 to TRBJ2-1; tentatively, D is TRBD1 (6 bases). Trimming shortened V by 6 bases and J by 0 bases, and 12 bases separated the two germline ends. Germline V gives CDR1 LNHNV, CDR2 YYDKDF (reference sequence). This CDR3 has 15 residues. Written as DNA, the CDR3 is TGTGCCACCAGTAGAACAGGGAGCTCCTACAATGAGCAGTTCTTC. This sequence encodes CATSRTGSSYNEQFF. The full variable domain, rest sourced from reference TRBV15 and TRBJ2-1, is DAMVIQNPRYQVTQFGKPVTLSCSQTLNHNVMYWYQQKSSQAPKLLFHYYDKDFNNEADTPDNFQSRRPNTSFCFLDIRSPGLGDTAMYLCATSRTGSSYNEQFFGPGTRLTVL.

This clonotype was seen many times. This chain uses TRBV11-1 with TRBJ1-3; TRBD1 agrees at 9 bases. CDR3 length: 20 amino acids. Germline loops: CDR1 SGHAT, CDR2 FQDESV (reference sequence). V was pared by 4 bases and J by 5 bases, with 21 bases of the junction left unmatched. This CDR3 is CASSSHRGTGSIIPRNTIYF. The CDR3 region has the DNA TGTGCCAGCAGCTCACACCGCGGGACAGGGTCCATCATTCCACGAAACACCATATATTTT. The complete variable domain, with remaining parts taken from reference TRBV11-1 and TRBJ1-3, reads EAEVAQSPRYKITEKSQAVAFWCDPISGHATLYWYRQILGQGPELLVQFQDESVVDDSQLPKDRFSAERLKGVDSTLKIQPAELGDSAMYLCASSSHRGTGSIIPRNTIYFGEGSWLTVV.

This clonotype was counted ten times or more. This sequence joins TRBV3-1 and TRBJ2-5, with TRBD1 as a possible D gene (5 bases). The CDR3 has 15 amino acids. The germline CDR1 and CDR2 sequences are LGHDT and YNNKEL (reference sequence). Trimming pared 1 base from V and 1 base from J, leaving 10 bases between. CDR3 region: CASSQAETAQETQYF. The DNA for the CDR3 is TGTGCCAGCAGCCAAGCTGAGACAGCCCAAGAGACCCAGTACTTC.

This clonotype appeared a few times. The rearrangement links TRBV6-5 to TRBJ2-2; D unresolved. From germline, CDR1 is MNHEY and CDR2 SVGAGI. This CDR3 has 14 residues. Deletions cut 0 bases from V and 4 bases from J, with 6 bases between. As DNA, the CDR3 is TGTGCCAGCAGTTACTCCGGGTCCACCGGGGAGCTGTTTTTT. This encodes CASSYSGSTGELFF.

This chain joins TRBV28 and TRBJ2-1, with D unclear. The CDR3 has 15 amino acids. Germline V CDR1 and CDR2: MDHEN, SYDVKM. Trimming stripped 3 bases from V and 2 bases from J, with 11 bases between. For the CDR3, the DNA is TGTGCCAGCAGTTTCTACAGTGGAGCCTACAATGAGCAGTTCTTC. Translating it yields CASSFYSGAYNEQFF.

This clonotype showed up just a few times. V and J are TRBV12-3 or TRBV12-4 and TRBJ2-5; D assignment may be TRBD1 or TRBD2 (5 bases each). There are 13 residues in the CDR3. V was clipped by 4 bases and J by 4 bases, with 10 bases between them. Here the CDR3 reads CASSWGFRETQYF. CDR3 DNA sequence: TGTGCCAGCAGTTGGGGGTTTCGAGAGACCCAGTACTTC.

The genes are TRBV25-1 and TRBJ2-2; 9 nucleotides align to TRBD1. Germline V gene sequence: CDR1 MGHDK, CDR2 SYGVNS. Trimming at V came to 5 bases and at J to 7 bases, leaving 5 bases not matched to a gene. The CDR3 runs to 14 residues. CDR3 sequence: CASSLTGGYGELFF. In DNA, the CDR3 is TGTGCCAGCAGTCTGACAGGGGGATACGGGGAGCTGTTTTTT.

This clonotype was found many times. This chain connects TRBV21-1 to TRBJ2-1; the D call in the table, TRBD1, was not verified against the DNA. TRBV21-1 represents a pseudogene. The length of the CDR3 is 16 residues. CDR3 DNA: TGTGCCAGCAGCAATATGATAGGAGGGGGGCCCTATGAGCAGTTCTTC. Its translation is CASSNMIGGGPYEQFF.

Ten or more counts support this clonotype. This CDR3 is CSVEASGHHTEAFF. The CDR3 coding sequence is TGCAGCGTTGAAGCTTCTGGACATCACACTGAAGCTTTCTTT. The chain recombines TRBV29-1 with TRBJ1-1; D is perhaps TRBD1 (5 bases). The germline V gene encodes CDR1 SQVTM and CDR2 ANQGSEA. The CDR3 runs 14 residues. V lost 1 base to trimming and J lost 3 bases, with 12 bases between them.